This T cell receptor beta chain was documented in a study of regulatory T cells in long-lasting Graves disease. This clonotype was seen many times. Relying on iRepertoire HTBI primers and Arm-PCR of CDR3 regions, the team built TCR beta libraries. Each CDR3 protein gets one entry after TCRdb re-called the multiplex PCR reads with MiXCR. The sample includes hundreds of thousands of distinct CDR3 sequences, less than 20% of them seen just once. Germline CDR1 is DFQATT and CDR2 is SNEGSKA (reference sequence). V gave up 6 bases and J gave up 0 bases, with 13 bases separating them. This CDR3 comprises 14 residues. Regarding time point: newly diagnosed GD, antithyroid drugs for less than 3 months. The authors made the TCR library using RNA they extracted from PBMCs. This sample also appeared in a second study, on T cells in Graves' hyperthyroidism and ophthalmopathy.

Sequencing used peripheral blood mononuclear cells (PBMCs), obtained at new diagnosis, from a patient treated with antithyroid drugs. This rearrangement joins TRBV20-1 to TRBJ2-3; TRBD2 might be the D (6 bases). The sequence was collected from a woman in her 30s with Graves disease. The CDR3 sequence: CSAITSLSTDTQYF. CDR3 DNA sequence: TGCAGTGCCATAACTAGCCTTAGCACAGATACGCAGTATTTT.